One and the same sample provided the 20 T cell receptor beta chains below, sequenced in a study of cytomegalovirus exposure and HLA in healthy donors. The assay was immunoSEQ multiplex PCR, and TCRdb's table has in-frame clones only and misses some. The data contain 150,000 to 200,000 clones, roughly 88% of them singletons. The sequenced material came from PBMCs. Receptors originate from a woman aged 18-30 years in good health and CMV-seronegative.

CDR3 region: CASSIGGGTSGRVTGELFF. The CDR3 coding sequence is TGTGCCAGTAGTATAGGTGGCGGGACTAGCGGGAGGGTCACCGGGGAGCTGTTTTTT. The J gene is TRBJ2-2, the V gene TRBV19; 16 nucleotides agree with TRBD2. J lost 4 bases, V lost 1 base, and 6 bases had no gene match. Per the germline V gene, CDR1 is LNHDA and CDR2 is SQIVND (reference sequence). This CDR3 is 19 amino acids long.

The chain recombines TRBV6-6 with TRBJ1-1; D not certain. CDR1 and CDR2 (germline): MNHNY, SVGAGI (reference sequence). The V gene lost 0 bases and the J gene lost 5 bases, with 10 bases spanning the gap. CDR3 length equals 14 residues. CDR3 nucleotides: TGTGCCAGCAGTTACTCGAGTCGAGGGACTGAAGCTTTCTTT. This codes for CASSYSSRGTEAFF.

The rearrangement uses TRBV29-1 and TRBJ2-1; tentative D call: TRBD2 (8 bases). V shed 5 bases and J shed 6 bases, with 23 bases lying between them. Germline V gene lookup returns CDR1 SQVTM and CDR2 ANQGSEA. The CDR3 totals 16 residues. DNA for the CDR3: TGCAGCGTTAGAATTGACAGGGCCGGGGGGGTCAATGAGCAGTTCTTC. This translates into CSVRIDRAGGVNEQFF.

The gene calls are TRBV7-8 and TRBJ2-1; 13 bases are a match to TRBD2. The CDR3 length is 15 residues. CDR1 is SGHVS, CDR2 FQNEAQ, per germline. Trimming removed 5 bases from V and 7 bases from J; junction bases left unmatched: 5. The CDR3 DNA sequence: TGTGCCAGCAGCCGACTAGCGGGAGGCCGAAATGAGCAGTTCTTC. This encodes CASSRLAGGRNEQFF.

The gene calls are TRBV5-5 and TRBJ2-7; possibly TRBD2 for D (5 bases). The CDR3 contains 13 residues. Germline loops: CDR1 SGHKS, CDR2 YYEKEE (reference sequence). Between the trimmed V and J ends, which lost 2 bases and 6 bases, there was a span of 12 bases. The CDR3 protein is CASSFSGVGEQYF. CDR3 bases: TGTGCCAGCAGCTTCTCCGGGGTTGGCGAGCAGTACTTC.

This clone has more than one count but fewer than ten. This chain connects TRBV23-1 to TRBJ1-2, with D uncertain. TRBV23-1 counts as an open reading frame of uncertain function. The CDR3 consists of 15 residues. Between the trimmed V and J ends, which lost 0 bases and 8 bases, there was a span of 16 bases. The CDR3 region is CASSQSSPQAGGYTF. The CDR3 coding sequence is TGCGCCAGCAGTCAATCGAGCCCTCAGGCGGGGGGCTACACCTTC.

The chain couples TRBV5-1 to TRBJ2-3; D is unresolved. From germline, CDR1 is SGHRS and CDR2 YFSETQ. This CDR3 is 17 amino acids long. Trimming removed 0 bases from V and 2 bases from J, with 16 bases in between. This CDR3 reads CASSLAGTEVPTDTQYF. The CDR3 DNA sequence: TGCGCCAGCAGCTTGGCCGGAACAGAAGTCCCCACAGATACGCAGTATTTT.

This chain joins TRBV29-1 and TRBJ1-5; 11 bases align to TRBD1. The germline V gene has CDR1 SQVTM and CDR2 ANQGSEA. The CDR3 covers 13 residues. V shed 6 bases, J shed 5 bases, and the junction held 3 bases outside the gene matches. CDR3 nucleotide sequence: TGCAGCGTGGGGACAGGGGGAGATCAGCCCCAGCATTTT. Translation gives CSVGTGGDQPQHF.

This clone turned up a few times. The J gene is TRBJ1-1, the V gene TRBV7-9, with 7 bases fitting TRBD1. Losses at the gene ends were 4 bases for V and 3 bases for J; bases not matched to a gene: 2. The CDR3 length is 13 residues. In germline, CDR1 is SEHNR, CDR2 FQNEAQ (reference sequence). CDR3 region: CASSWDSYTEAFF. CDR3 coding DNA: TGTGCCAGCAGCTGGGACAGCTACACTGAAGCTTTCTTT.

The chain employs TRBV10-3 and TRBJ2-3; tentatively, D is TRBD2 (6 bases). The CDR3 runs to 15 residues. Germline V gene sequence: CDR1 ENHRY, CDR2 SYGVKD. Trimming stripped 3 bases from V and 4 bases from J, with 14 bases between. CDR3: CAISDPTSAADTQYF. As DNA, the CDR3 is TGTGCCATCAGTGACCCGACTAGTGCAGCAGATACGCAGTATTTT.

This chain links TRBV10-1 with TRBJ2-3; 7 bases align to TRBD2. V shed 4 bases and J 1 base; nucleotides not matched to a gene: 5. There are 15 residues in the CDR3. Per germline, CDR1 WNHNN and CDR2 SYGVQD (reference sequence). The CDR3 DNA reads as TGCGCCAGCAGTGGTGAGACTAGCCGCACAGATACGCAGTATTTT. Its protein product is CASSGETSRTDTQYF.

The chain employs TRBV6-5 and TRBJ2-3; TRBD2 agrees at 8 bases. J was trimmed by 2 bases and V by 2 bases; bases with no gene match: 6. Germline CDR1 and CDR2: MNHEY and SVGAGI. This CDR3 spans 16 amino acids. CDR3 nucleotides: TGTGCCAGCAGTTACGGTAGCGGGACCAACACAGATACGCAGTATTTT. Protein sequence: CASSYGSGTNTDTQYF.

The chain carries TRBV5-1 and TRBJ1-3; unclear D gene. Germline V gene lookup returns CDR1 SGHRS and CDR2 YFSETQ. Trimming took 5 bases from V and 0 from J, leaving 12 bases between them. This CDR3 is built from 15 residues. The DNA of the CDR3 is TGCGCCAGCAGGGAGGACGGGTTCTCTGGAAACACCATATATTTT. Protein sequence: CASREDGFSGNTIYF.

V is TRBV4-2 and J is TRBJ2-2; 8 bases fit TRBD2. The CDR3 totals 18 residues. CDR1 is LGHNA, CDR2 YNFKEQ, per germline. Germline trimming cut 0 bases from V and 5 bases from J; bases unmatched to any gene: 11. The CDR3, as DNA: TGTGCCAGCAGCCAAGAAGGGACGGGAGGGGTTTTGACCGGGGAGCTGTTTTTT. This codes for CASSQEGTGGVLTGELFF.

This chain joins TRBV9 and TRBJ2-3, with D tentatively TRBD1 (6 bases). The germline CDR1 and CDR2 sequences are SGDLS and YYNGEE. The CDR3 totals 15 residues. Trimming shortened V by 1 base and J by 1 base, and 10 bases separated the two germline ends. Here the CDR3 reads CASSVQGIRTDTQYF. The CDR3 DNA reads TGTGCCAGCAGCGTACAGGGGATACGCACAGATACGCAGTATTTT.

This chain links TRBV4-1 with TRBJ1-2; 7 bases match TRBD1. The CDR3 runs to 16 residues. V shed 1 base and J 0 bases; nucleotides not matched to a gene: 5. From germline, CDR1 is MGHRA and CDR2 YSYEKL. Here the CDR3 reads CASSQVGQRANYGYTF. DNA for the CDR3: TGCGCCAGCAGCCAAGTGGGACAGAGAGCTAACTATGGCTACACCTTC.

J is TRBJ2-1 and V is TRBV9, with 7 bases identical to TRBD2. Unmatched junction bases numbered 4, after V lost 0 bases and J lost 7 bases. The CDR3 length is 14 residues. Germline CDR1 reads SGDLS; CDR2 reads YYNGEE. CDR3 protein: CASSVGTSSNEQFF. As DNA, the CDR3 is TGTGCCAGCAGCGTAGGGACTAGTAGTAATGAGCAGTTCTTC. Looking up the rest from reference TRBV9 and TRBJ2-1 gives the full variable domain: DSGVTQTPKHLITATGQRVTLRCSPRSGDLSVYWYQQSLDQGLQFLIQYYNGEERAKGNILERFSAQQFPDLHSELNLSSLELGDSALYFCASSVGTSSNEQFFGPGTRLTVL.

The chain joins TRBV6-1 to TRBJ1-1; TRBD1 aligns across 7 bases. Trimming cost V 8 bases and J 0 bases; bases outside gene matches: 9. CDR3 size: 15 residues. CDR1 and CDR2 (germline): MNHNS, SASEGT. CDR3 in DNA: TGTGCCAGCGAAGGTACAGGGGAGCTGAACACTGAAGCTTTCTTT. This translates into CASEGTGELNTEAFF.

V usage is TRBV19 and J usage is TRBJ2-1; 10 bases are a match to TRBD2. Trimming cost V 5 bases and J 0 bases; bases outside gene matches: 4. This CDR3 region has 16 residues. CDR1 LNHDA and CDR2 SQIVND come from the germline V gene (reference sequence). The DNA for the CDR3 is TGTGCCAGTAGTGTCACTAGCGGGGCCTCCTACAATGAGCAGTTCTTC. It translates to CASSVTSGASYNEQFF. Drawing the rest from reference TRBV19 and TRBJ2-1, the complete variable domain is DGGITQSPKYLFRKEGQNVTLSCEQNLNHDAMYWYRQDPGQGLRLIYYSQIVNDFQKGDIAEGYSVSREKKESFPLTVTSAQKNPTAFYLCASSVTSGASYNEQFFGPGTRLTVL.

The chain carries TRBV4-1 and TRBJ1-5, with D unclear. CDR1 MGHRA and CDR2 YSYEKL come from the germline V gene. This CDR3 is 15 amino acids long. V gave up 0 bases and J gave up 5 bases, with 11 bases separating them. CDR3 sequence reads: CASSQEAARDQPQHF. The CDR3, as DNA: TGCGCCAGCAGCCAAGAGGCGGCTCGGGATCAGCCCCAGCATTTT.